This T cell receptor beta chain stems from a study of T cells in Graves' hyperthyroidism and ophthalmopathy. This clonotype has ten or more counts. There were TCR beta CDR3 regions amplified from RNA transcripts. During a first-round RT-PCR of the TCR CDR3, the HTBI primer set was used. TCRdb re-called the multiplex PCR reads with MiXCR, one entry per CDR3 protein. The sample records roughly 500,000 distinct CDR3 sequences, over 35% being singletons. CDR3 length: 13 amino acids. Trimming left V 2 bases short and J 10 bases short, with 14 bases between. Germline V lookup: CDR1 SGHTA, CDR2 FQGTGA. The sequence was obtained from an adult woman with Graves' disease, either hyperthyroidism or ophthalmopathy (not recorded which). The specimen was peripheral blood or thyroid tissue (not recorded which). The chain links TRBV7-3 to TRBJ1-1; perhaps TRBD1 as D (5 bases). The CDR3 protein is CASSLRQGGAAFF. In nucleotides, the CDR3 is TGTGCCAGCAGCTTACGGCAGGGTGGGGCAGCTTTCTTT.